This T cell receptor beta chain was identified in a study of T cells after somatic rescue of genetic block. Produced via immunoSEQ multiplex PCR; TCRdb's table is partial and in-frame only. This sample has 70,000 to 95,000 clones, with about 90% found just once. V lost 3 bases to trimming and J lost 1 base, with 18 bases between them. The V gene's germline CDR1 is LNHDA and CDR2 SQIVND (reference sequence). The CDR3 runs 17 residues. The sequence derives from a woman between 18 and 29 years old. The chain links TRBV19 to TRBJ1-2, with TRBD1 as a possible D gene (5 bases). Sequenced material: peripheral blood mononuclear cells (PBMCs). The CDR3 region has the DNA TGTGCCAGTAGTATTCCCTCTCCGGACATAAATAACTATGGCTACACCTTC. As protein: CASSIPSPDINNYGYTF.